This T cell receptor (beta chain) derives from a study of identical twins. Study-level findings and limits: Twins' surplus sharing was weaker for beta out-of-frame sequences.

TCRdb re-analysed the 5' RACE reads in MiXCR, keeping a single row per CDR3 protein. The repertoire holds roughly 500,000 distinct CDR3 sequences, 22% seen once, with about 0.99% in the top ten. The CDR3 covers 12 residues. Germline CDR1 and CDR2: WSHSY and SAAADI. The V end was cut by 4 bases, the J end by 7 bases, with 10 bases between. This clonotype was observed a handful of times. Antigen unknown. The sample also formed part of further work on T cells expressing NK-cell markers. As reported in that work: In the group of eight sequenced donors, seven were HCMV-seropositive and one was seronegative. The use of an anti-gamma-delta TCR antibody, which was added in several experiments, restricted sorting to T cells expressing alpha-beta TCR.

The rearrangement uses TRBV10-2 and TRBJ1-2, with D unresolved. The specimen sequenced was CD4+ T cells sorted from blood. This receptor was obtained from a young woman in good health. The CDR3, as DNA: TGCGCCAGCAGTGGAGGGATCGGTGGCTACACCTTC. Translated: CASSGGIGGYTF.